Presented here are 18 T cell receptor beta chains from one specimen sequenced in a study of T cell responses to AZD1222 COVID-19 vaccine. Sequencing used immunoSEQ multiplex PCR; TCRdb keeps in-frame clones, though not all of them. The sample holds some 80,000 clones, approximately 80% seen once. The material sequenced was peripheral blood, taken 28 days after the second dose of the MenACWY control vaccine. The receptors were gathered from an adult who received the MenACWY meningococcal vaccine as a control.

The chain is built from TRBV7-8 and TRBJ1-5, with D tentatively TRBD1 (5 bases). The length of the CDR3 is 15 residues. Trimming pared 2 bases from V and 5 bases from J, leaving 13 bases between. Germline CDR1 is SGHVS and CDR2 is FQNEAQ. The CDR3 region has the DNA TGTGCCAGCAGCTTATCTCCAGGGTCGGATCAGCCCCAGCATTTT. It is translated as CASSLSPGSDQPQHF. The variable domain in full, completed from reference TRBV7-8 and TRBJ1-5, reads GAGVSQSPRYKVAKRGQDVALRCDPISGHVSLFWYQQALGQGPEFLTYFQNEAQLDKSGLPSDRFFAERPEGSVSTLKIQRTQQEDSAVYLCASSLSPGSDQPQHFGDGTRLSIL.

This sequence joins TRBV6-6 and TRBJ2-1, with D perhaps matching TRBD2 (6 bases). The CDR3 sequence is 13 residues long. The germline gives CDR1 MNHNY, CDR2 SVGAGI (reference sequence). Trimming shortened V by 0 bases and J by 8 bases, and 8 bases separated the two germline ends. CDR3 nucleotides: TGTGCCAGCAGTTACTCCTCTAGCGATGAGCAGTTCTTC. Translation gives CASSYSSSDEQFF.

The chain uses TRBV6-2 or TRBV6-3 and TRBJ1-5; D not certain. The CDR3 totals 13 residues. Trimming stripped 5 bases from V and 7 bases from J, with 12 bases between. CDR1 is MNHEY, CDR2 SVGEGT, per germline. The CDR3 sequence is CASSGRETQPQHF. DNA of the CDR3: TGTGCCAGCAGTGGCCGGGAGACGCAGCCCCAGCATTTT.

The chain is built from TRBV18 and TRBJ1-2, with TRBD1 matching over 9 bases. J gave up 7 bases and V 3 bases, and 15 bases lay outside the gene matches. The CDR3 is 17 residues long. Germline CDR1 is KGHSH and CDR2 is LQKENI. The chain's CDR3 is CASSPSGTGRSWAGYTF. In nucleotides, the CDR3 is TGTGCCAGCTCACCTTCCGGGACAGGGCGGTCCTGGGCTGGCTACACCTTC.

The chain joins TRBV4-1 to TRBJ1-5; 7 bases agree with TRBD1. This CDR3 is built from 17 residues. The germline V gene encodes CDR1 MGHRA and CDR2 YSYEKL. V dropped 4 bases and J dropped 1; count of bases not matched to a gene: 10. CDR3 coding DNA: TGCGCCAGCAGCCTTACACACAGGGGAGAGAGCAATCAGCCCCAGCATTTT. It codes for CASSLTHRGESNQPQHF.

The genes are TRBV5-6 and TRBJ2-5; D unclear. Germline values: CDR1 SGHDT, CDR2 YYEEEE. The CDR3 consists of 11 residues. Trimming shortened V by 4 bases and J by 2 bases, and 3 bases separated the two germline ends. CDR3: CASSGQETQYF. The CDR3, as DNA: TGTGCCAGCAGCGGACAAGAGACCCAGTACTTC. Using reference TRBV5-6 and TRBJ2-5 for the parts outside the CDR3, the full variable domain is DAGVTQSPTHLIKTRGQQVTLRCSPKSGHDTVSWYQQALGQGPQFIFQYYEEEERQRGNFPDRFSGHQFPNYSSELNVNALLLGDSALYLCASSGQETQYFGPGTRLLVL.

The chain uses TRBV7-2 and TRBJ1-5, with D tentatively TRBD1 (6 bases). The CDR3 contains 16 residues. V lost 1 base and J lost 4, with 14 bases in between. Germline loops: CDR1 SGHTA, CDR2 FQGNSA. The CDR3 sequence: CASSLESLRGNQPQHF. CDR3 sequence (DNA): TGTGCCAGCAGCTTAGAGTCTCTCAGGGGAAATCAGCCCCAGCATTTT.

The table lists this clone with a few counts. The chain has TRBV12-5 and TRBJ1-6, with TRBD1 matching over 8 bases. Germline lookup yields CDR1 LGHNT and CDR2 FRNRAP. Trimming removed 3 bases from V and 6 bases from J; junction bases left unmatched: 4. CDR3 size: 15 residues. This chain's CDR3 is CASGFSGGFNSPLHF. CDR3 nucleotide sequence: TGTGCTAGTGGTTTTTCAGGGGGCTTTAATTCACCCCTCCACTTT. The whole variable domain, filled in from reference TRBV12-5 and TRBJ1-6, reads DARVTQTPRHKVTEMGQEVTMRCQPILGHNTVFWYRQTMMQGLELLAYFRNRAPLDDSGMPKDRFSAEMPDATLATLKIQPSEPRDSAVYFCASGFSGGFNSPLHFGNGTRLTVT.

The V gene is TRBV30, the J gene TRBJ2-7; D remains ambiguous. The CDR3 loop spans 16 amino acids. Trimming stripped 3 bases from V and 4 bases from J, with 22 bases between. CDR1 is GTSNPN, CDR2 SVGIG, per germline (reference sequence). CDR3 coding DNA: TGTGCCTGGAGCTCAATCCTTACAAAAGCGTTTTACGAGCAGTACTTC. Encoded protein: CAWSSILTKAFYEQYF.

V usage is TRBV6-5 and J usage is TRBJ2-7; D call uncertain. The CDR3 is 13 amino acids. Trimming cost V 2 bases and J 4 bases, with 9 bases left between them. The germline V gene has CDR1 MNHEY and CDR2 SVGAGI. As DNA, the CDR3 is TGTGCCAGCAGTTACCTAGTGGGGTACGAGCAGTACTTC. The encoded protein is CASSYLVGYEQYF.

V is TRBV2 and J is TRBJ2-5; D is unclear. V was shortened by 5 bases and J by 1 base, with 11 bases between the two germline ends. Looked up from germline, CDR1 is SNHLY and CDR2 is FYNNEI. The length of the CDR3 is 14 residues. CDR3 amino acids: CASSIFSSQETQYF. CDR3 bases: TGTGCCAGCAGTATCTTCTCCTCCCAAGAGACCCAGTACTTC.

The V call is TRBV4-1, the J call TRBJ1-2; D unresolved. The length of the CDR3 is 15 residues. V lost 4 bases, J lost 4 bases, and 16 bases lay in between. Germline V gene data show CDR1 as MGHRA and CDR2 as YSYEKL. The CDR3: CASSRIRDTTYGYTF. DNA for the CDR3: TGCGCCAGCAGCCGCATCCGAGACACAACCTATGGCTACACCTTC.

The V and J genes are TRBV9 and TRBJ2-5; TRBD2 is a possible D gene (5 bases). The germline V and J ends were trimmed by 4 bases and 2 bases, with 15 bases remaining between them. CDR1 and CDR2 from the germline V gene are SGDLS and YYNGEE. The CDR3 spans 15 residues. The CDR3 sequence is CASSPQTGGQETQYF. The CDR3 DNA follows: TGTGCCAGCAGCCCTCAAACTGGAGGACAAGAGACCCAGTACTTC.

In nucleotides, the CDR3 is TGTGCCAGCAGCTTACCGGGGTCTAGCGTTATGGAGACCCAGTACTTC. This translates into CASSLPGSSVMETQYF. The chain is built from TRBV7-2 and TRBJ2-5; perhaps TRBD2 as D (6 bases). Per the germline V gene, CDR1 is SGHTA and CDR2 is FQGNSA. Trimming removed 2 bases from V and 5 bases from J, with 18 bases in between. The CDR3 extends over 16 amino acids.

The gene calls are TRBV7-3 and TRBJ2-2; D ambiguous. This CDR3 comprises 16 residues. From germline, CDR1 is SGHTA and CDR2 FQGTGA. V was cut by 2 bases and J by 3 bases, with 13 bases left in between. CDR3 coding DNA: TGTGCCAGCAGCTTACGGCATTCGGCGGACACCGGGGAGCTGTTTTTT. Translating gives CASSLRHSADTGELFF.

Written as DNA, the CDR3 is TGTGCCAGCAGCTTATATGGGGAGGCGGAAGCTTTCTTT. Its protein is CASSLYGEAEAFF. This chain connects TRBV11-2 to TRBJ1-1; D gene ambiguous. CDR3 length: 13 amino acids. Trimming stripped 2 bases from V and 8 bases from J, with 12 bases between. Per the germline V gene, CDR1 is SGHAT and CDR2 is FQNNGV.

This clone was recorded a few times. This chain joins TRBV6-6 and TRBJ2-7; 10 nucleotides align to TRBD2. The V segment lost 6 bases and the J segment 0 bases; nucleotides outside the gene matches: 5. Looked up from germline, CDR1 is MNHNY and CDR2 is SVGAGI (reference sequence). The CDR3 loop spans 15 amino acids. The CDR3 loop is CASSPLAGSSYEQYF. The CDR3 DNA follows: TGTGCCAGCAGCCCACTAGCGGGGAGCTCCTACGAGCAGTACTTC.

This chain joins TRBV7-2 and TRBJ2-2, with 12 bases fitting TRBD1. With V trimmed by 6 bases and J by 7 bases, 9 bases remained unmatched. The CDR3 totals 16 residues. Per germline, CDR1 SGHTA and CDR2 FQGNSA. CDR3 sequence: CASSFLGQGAGGELFF. DNA of the CDR3: TGTGCCAGCAGTTTCCTGGGACAGGGGGCTGGCGGGGAGCTGTTTTTT.